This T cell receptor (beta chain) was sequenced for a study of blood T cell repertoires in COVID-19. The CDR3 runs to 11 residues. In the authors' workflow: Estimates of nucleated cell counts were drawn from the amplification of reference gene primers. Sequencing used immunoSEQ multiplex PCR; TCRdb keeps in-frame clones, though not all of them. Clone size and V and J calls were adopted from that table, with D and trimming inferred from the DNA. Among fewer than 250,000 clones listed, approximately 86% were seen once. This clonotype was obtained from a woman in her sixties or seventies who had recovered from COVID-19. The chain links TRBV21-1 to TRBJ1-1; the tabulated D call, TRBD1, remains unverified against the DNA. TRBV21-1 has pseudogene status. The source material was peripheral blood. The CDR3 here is CASNRVSEAFF. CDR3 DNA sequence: TGTGCCAGCAACAGAGTTTCTGAAGCTTTCTTT.